This T cell receptor beta chain was captured by sequencing in a study of breast tumors, draining lymph nodes, adjacent tissues. Findings and caveats of the study: The lymph node origin of tumor T cells was framed as consistent with a hypothesis, not demonstrated. Tumors had less TCR diversity than lymph nodes, more than nontumor tissue.

This clonotype was seen just once. What it binds is unknown. The junction departs from germline at one end; a sequencing error may be responsible. TCRdb used MiXCR to reprocess the multiplex PCR reads, holding one entry per CDR3 protein. The sample has 17,000 or so distinct CDR3 sequences, 40% to 55% seen once. The V gene's germline CDR1 is SGDLS and CDR2 YYNGEE. The CDR3 runs 15 residues. The sequencing sample was made of tumor-adjacent breast tissue. This chain connects TRBV9 to TRBJ2-5; D perhaps matches TRBD1 (7 bases). This receptor was identified in a female donor with breast cancer. Some clones in this sample may be carry-over from other donors' samples. CDR3 sequence (DNA): TGTGCCAGCGGCGTGGCGGGACAGAGACAAGAGACCCAGTACTTC. Amino acid sequence: CASGVAGQRQETQYF.